Following are 10 T cell receptor beta chains from one sample sequenced in a study of T cell changes during pregnancy in multiple sclerosis. Only in-frame clones appear in the TCRdb table, and some are missing; sequencing was by immunoSEQ multiplex PCR. The data contain some 80,000 clones, over 85% of them singletons. The sequenced sample was CD4+ T cells from peripheral blood mononuclear cells, obtained after pregnancy. These receptor sequences come from a female donor with multiple sclerosis, enrolled in a pregnancy study.

This chain links TRBV7-9 with TRBJ2-3; 13 bases align to TRBD2. In germline, CDR1 is SEHNR, CDR2 FQNEAQ (reference sequence). The CDR3 sequence is 18 residues long. J gave up 5 bases and V 0 bases, and 8 bases lay outside the gene matches. The CDR3 region is CASSLAQGLAGTEDTQYF. In DNA, the CDR3 is TGTGCCAGCAGCTTAGCCCAGGGACTAGCGGGGACCGAAGATACGCAGTATTTT.

The rearrangement uses TRBV6-1 and TRBJ1-4; 9 positions agree with TRBD1. The germline V gene has CDR1 MNHNS and CDR2 SASEGT. The CDR3 is 15 amino acids. The junction had 9 bases not matched to a gene; V was cut back by 6 bases and J by 7 bases. The CDR3: CASRVVDRGSEKLFF. The CDR3 DNA sequence: TGTGCCAGCAGAGTGGTGGACAGGGGAAGTGAAAAACTGTTTTTT.

CDR3 sequence reads: CASRGLASTDTQYF. The DNA for the CDR3 is TGTGCCAGCAGGGGACTAGCGAGCACAGATACGCAGTATTTT. The V and J genes are TRBV7-2 and TRBJ2-3; TRBD2 matches at 10 bases. In germline, CDR1 is SGHTA, CDR2 FQGNSA. The CDR3 spans 14 residues. With 6 bases clipped from V and 0 bases from J, the junction kept 0 bases outside the gene matches.

The chain recombines TRBV18 with TRBJ1-1, with D unclear. Germline V gene data show CDR1 as KGHSH and CDR2 as LQKENI. V was clipped by 3 bases and J by 5 bases, with 7 bases between them. The CDR3 runs 12 residues. The CDR3 spells CASSPARTEAFF. CDR3 DNA sequence: TGTGCCAGCTCACCGGCCAGGACTGAAGCTTTCTTT.

The chain uses TRBV28 and TRBJ1-1; no definite D call. Germline V gene data show CDR1 as MDHEN and CDR2 as SYDVKM. Trimming pared 7 bases from V and 1 base from J, leaving 16 bases between. The CDR3 has 15 residues. CDR3 bases: TGTGCCAGCACCCCCTGGGCGTCCGGGAACACTGAAGCTTTCTTT. It codes for CASTPWASGNTEAFF.

V usage is TRBV19 and J usage is TRBJ2-4, with TRBD2 matching 7 bases. The germline CDR1 and CDR2 sequences are LNHDA and SQIVND (reference sequence). The CDR3 has 15 amino acids. V was pared by 1 base and J by 3 bases, with 3 bases of the junction left unmatched. CDR3: CASSIVGGGKNIQYF. The CDR3 nucleotides are TGTGCCAGTAGTATAGTGGGGGGGGGCAAAAACATTCAGTACTTC.

This clone was seen only once. This chain connects TRBV28 to TRBJ1-5; D is undetermined. V was clipped by 2 bases and J by 0 bases, with 8 bases between them. The CDR3 has 15 amino acids. Per germline, CDR1 MDHEN and CDR2 SYDVKM. CDR3 nucleotides: TGTGCCAGCAGTTTAGCGGTTTTTAGCAATCAGCCCCAGCATTTT. It is translated as CASSLAVFSNQPQHF.

This clone was detected once. J is TRBJ2-3 and V is TRBV19; TRBD2 matches 8 bases. The CDR3 runs to 14 residues. The ends lost 6 bases at V and 1 base at J; junction bases unmatched: 3. Germline V gene lookup returns CDR1 LNHDA and CDR2 SQIVND (reference sequence). In DNA form, the CDR3 reads TGTGCCAGTAGGGATAGCGGGGGCACAGATACGCAGTATTTT. This sequence encodes CASRDSGGTDTQYF.

The chain combines TRBV5-1 with TRBJ1-2; 7 bases match TRBD1. The CDR3 runs to 12 residues. Germline CDR1 SGHRS, CDR2 YFSETQ. V lost 5 bases and J lost 10; bases outside the gene matches: 8. The chain's CDR3 is CASSYDRAVYTF. The CDR3 DNA reads TGCGCCAGCAGTTACGACAGGGCTGTCTACACCTTC. Drawing the rest from reference TRBV5-1 and TRBJ1-2, the complete variable domain is KAGVTQTPRYLIKTRGQQVTLSCSPISGHRSVSWYQQTPGQGLQFLFEYFSETQRNKGNFPGRFSGRQFSNSRSEMNVSTLELGDSALYLCASSYDRAVYTFGSGTRLTVV.

The CDR3, as DNA: TGTGCCAGCACCAAGACAGGGGCTGGGGCCAACGTCCTGACTTTC. It specifies CASTKTGAGANVLTF. The chain recombines TRBV6-5 with TRBJ2-6; 8 bases agree with TRBD1. The CDR3 consists of 15 residues. Germline trimming cut 7 bases from V and 2 bases from J; bases unmatched to any gene: 4. CDR1 and CDR2 from the germline V gene are MNHEY and SVGAGI.